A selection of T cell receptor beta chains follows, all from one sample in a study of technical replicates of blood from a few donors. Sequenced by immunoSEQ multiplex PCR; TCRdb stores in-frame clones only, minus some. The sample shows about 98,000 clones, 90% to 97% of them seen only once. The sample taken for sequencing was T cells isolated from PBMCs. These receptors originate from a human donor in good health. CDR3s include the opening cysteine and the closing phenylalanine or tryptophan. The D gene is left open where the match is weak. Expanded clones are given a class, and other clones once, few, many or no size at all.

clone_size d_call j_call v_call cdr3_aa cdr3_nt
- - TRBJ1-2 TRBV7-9 CASSLDAGLNYGYTF TGTGCCAGCAGCTTAGATGCGGGGTTAAACTATGGCTACACCTTC
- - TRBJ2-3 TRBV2 CASSEAAMDTQYF TGTGCCAGCAGTGAGGCGGCGATGGATACGCAGTATTTT
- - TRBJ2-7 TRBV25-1 CASKGPFYEQYF TGTGCCAGCAAGGGGCCGTTCTACGAGCAGTACTTC
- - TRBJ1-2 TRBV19 CASTHRVLFDGYTF TGTGCCAGTACCCACAGGGTGTTGTTCGATGGCTACACCTTC
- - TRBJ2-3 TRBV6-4 CASRRTTSSTDTQYF TGTGCCAGCAGGCGGACTACTTCTAGCACAGATACGCAGTATTTT
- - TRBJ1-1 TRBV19 CASSPRQVMNTEAFF TGTGCCAGTAGTCCCCGACAGGTAATGAACACTGAAGCTTTCTTT
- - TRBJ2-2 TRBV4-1 CASSQRTFGNTGELFF TGCGCCAGCAGCCAAAGGACATTCGGGAACACCGGGGAGCTGTTTTTT
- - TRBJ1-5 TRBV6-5 CASSSFGGGQPQHF TGTGCCAGCAGTTCCTTTGGCGGTGGTCAGCCCCAGCATTTT
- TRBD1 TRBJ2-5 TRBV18 CASSPPERGGRGETQYF TGTGCCAGCTCACCACCGGAAAGAGGGGGCCGGGGAGAGACCCAGTACTTC
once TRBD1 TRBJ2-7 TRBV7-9 CASSTGTGAHEQYF TGTGCCAGCAGCACCGGGACAGGGGCCCACGAGCAGTACTTC
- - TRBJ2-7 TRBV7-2 CASSRDRNNYEQYF TGTGCCAGCAGCCGCGACAGGAATAACTACGAGCAGTACTTC
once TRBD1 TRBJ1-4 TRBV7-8 CASSAGTADEKLFF TGTGCCAGCAGCGCCGGGACAGCGGATGAAAAACTGTTTTTT
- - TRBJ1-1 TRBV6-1 CASSEAARTEAFF TGTGCCAGCAGTGAAGCCGCTAGGACTGAAGCTTTCTTT
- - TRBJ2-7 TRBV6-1 CASSPAEWQYF TGTGCCAGCAGTCCCGCGGAGTGGCAGTACTTC
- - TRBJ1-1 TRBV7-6 CASSYQGSEAFF TGTGCCAGCAGCTACCAGGGGTCTGAAGCTTTCTTT
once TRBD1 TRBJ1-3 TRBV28 CASRTQGAAGNTIYF TGTGCCAGCAGAACTCAGGGGGCGGCTGGAAACACCATATATTTT
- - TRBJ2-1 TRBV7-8 CASSFGREYDEQFF TGTGCCAGCAGCTTTGGTCGGGAGTACGATGAGCAGTTCTTC
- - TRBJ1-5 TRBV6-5 CASSIQGNQPQHF TGTGCCAGCAGCATACAGGGAAATCAGCCCCAGCATTTT
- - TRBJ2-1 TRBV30 CAWSVLGHEQFF TGTGCCTGGAGTGTTCTCGGTCATGAGCAGTTCTTC
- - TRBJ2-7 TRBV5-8 CASSLHSSPYYEQYF TGTGCCAGCAGCTTGCACTCTAGCCCTTACTACGAGCAGTACTTC
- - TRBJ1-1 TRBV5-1 CASSLGRRAEAFF TGCGCCAGCAGCTTGGGTAGGCGGGCTGAAGCTTTCTTT
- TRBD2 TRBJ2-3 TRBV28 CASGRGSPRRNTQYF TGTGCCAGCGGTCGCGGGAGCCCGCGACGGAATACGCAGTATTTT
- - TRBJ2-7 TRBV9 CASSVGTAGRGTYEQYF TGTGCCAGCAGCGTGGGGACAGCCGGGAGGGGCACCTACGAGCAGTACTTC
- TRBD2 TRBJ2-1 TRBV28 CASSLQLAGVWNEQFF TGTGCCAGCAGTTTACAACTAGCGGGAGTTTGGAATGAGCAGTTCTTC
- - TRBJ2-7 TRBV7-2 CASSLEGVASYEQYF TGTGCCAGCAGCTTAGAAGGGGTTGCCTCCTACGAGCAGTACTTC
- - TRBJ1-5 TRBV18 CASSSGNDQPQHF TGTGCCAGCTCCTCAGGGAATGATCAGCCCCAGCATTTT
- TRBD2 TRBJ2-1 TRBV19 CASSIGGREVNEQFF TGTGCCAGTAGTATAGGCGGGAGGGAGGTAAATGAGCAGTTCTTC
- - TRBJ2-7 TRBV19 CASSMEPRAEQYF TGTGCCAGTAGTATGGAACCCAGGGCCGAGCAGTACTTC
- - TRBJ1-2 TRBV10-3 CAISETGTYGYTF TGTGCCATCAGTGAAACAGGGACCTATGGCTACACCTTC
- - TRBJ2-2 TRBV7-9 CASSFQLRAGELFF TGTGCCAGCAGCTTCCAGTTGAGGGCCGGGGAGCTGTTTTTT
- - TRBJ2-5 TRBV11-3 CASSPCPCAACRKETQYF TGTGCCAGCAGCCCCTGCCCTTGTGCAGCGTGTAGAAAAGAGACCCAGTACTTC
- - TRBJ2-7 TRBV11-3 CASSLVFGDPYEQYF TGTGCCAGCAGCTTAGTATTCGGGGATCCCTACGAGCAGTACTTC
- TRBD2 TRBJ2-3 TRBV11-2 CASSLGIWRGGTDTQYF TGTGCCAGCAGCTTGGGGATTTGGCGGGGGGGCACAGATACGCAGTATTTT
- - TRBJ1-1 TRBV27 CASSFSLNTEAFF TGTGCCAGCAGTTTTAGTTTAAACACTGAAGCTTTCTTT
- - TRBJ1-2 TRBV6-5 CASSPTTVLHYGYTF TGTGCCAGCAGTCCTACCACAGTTCTTCACTATGGCTACACCTTC
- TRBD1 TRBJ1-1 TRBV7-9 CASSRRSIPGQGARTEAFF TGTGCCAGCAGCCGACGATCCATTCCGGGACAGGGGGCGCGCACTGAAGCTTTCTTT
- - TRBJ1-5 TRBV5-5 CASSLDRSNQPQHF TGTGCCAGCAGCTTGGACAGAAGCAATCAGCCCCAGCATTTT
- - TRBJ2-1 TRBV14 CASSRHTREQQFF TGTGCCAGCAGCCGACATACTAGAGAACAGCAGTTCTTC
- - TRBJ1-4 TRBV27 CASSFQGTNEKLFF TGTGCCAGCAGTTTCCAGGGTACCAATGAAAAACTGTTTTTT
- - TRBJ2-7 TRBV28 CASRHRVAGSYEQYF TGTGCCAGCAGACATAGGGTGGCGGGATCCTACGAGCAGTACTTC
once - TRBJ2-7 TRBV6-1 CASSARDSLGYEQYF TGTGCCAGCAGTGCCCGGGACTCCTTGGGTTACGAGCAGTACTTC
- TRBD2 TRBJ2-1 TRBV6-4 CASSAAGGDNEQFF TGTGCCAGCAGTGCGGCGGGAGGGGACAATGAGCAGTTCTTC
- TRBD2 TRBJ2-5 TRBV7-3 CASSLSGGPQETQYF TGTGCCAGCAGCCTTAGCGGGGGCCCCCAAGAGACCCAGTACTTC
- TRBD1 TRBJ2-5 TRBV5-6 CASSPNPGQGGTQYF TGTGCCAGCAGCCCTAACCCTGGACAGGGAGGGACCCAGTACTTC
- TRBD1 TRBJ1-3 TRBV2 CAGRTGFGNTIYF TGTGCCGGACGGACAGGATTTGGAAACACCATATATTTT
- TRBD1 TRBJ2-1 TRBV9 CASSSQGRDRGNNEQFF TGTGCCAGCAGCTCCCAGGGTCGGGACAGGGGAAACAATGAGCAGTTCTTC